The T cell receptor beta chain under discussion was sequenced for a study of blood T cell repertoires in COVID-19. Only in-frame clones appear in the TCRdb table, and some are missing; sequencing was by immunoSEQ multiplex PCR. The sample contains 200,000 to 250,000 clones, approximately 88% of which appear only once. Trimming took off 4 bases at V and 4 bases at J, with 11 bases between the two ends. The V gene's germline CDR1 is SGHTA and CDR2 FQGTGA. The length of the CDR3 is 14 residues. This TCR was recovered from a woman under 40 who had been exposed to COVID-19. Sequencing was carried out using PBMCs or T cells enriched from blood (not recorded which). The chain couples TRBV7-3 to TRBJ2-1; D uncertain. This CDR3 is CASSSLGSYNEQFF. In DNA, the CDR3 is TGTGCCAGCAGCTCCCTCGGGTCATACAATGAGCAGTTCTTC.